The 17 T cell receptor beta chains below come from one sample, sequenced in a study of T cell repertoires in cytomegalovirus infection. These receptors are not linked to any known antigen. One entry per CDR3 protein, called by TCRdb with MiXCR from the reads. Of about 920,000 distinct CDR3 sequences in the sample, around 30% are singletons; the top ten hold around an eighth. This material consisted of cultured CD8+ T cells from PBMCs, taken from culture after CMV antigen stimulation. These TCRs come from a human donor in good health (CMV status not recorded). Some clones in this sample may be carry-over from other donors' samples.

J is TRBJ1-1 and V is TRBV6-5, with D maybe TRBD1 (6 bases). Germline loops: CDR1 MNHEY, CDR2 SVGAGI. V dropped 4 bases and J dropped 5 bases, with 14 bases sitting between them. This CDR3 is 14 amino acids long. This CDR3 is CASSWIQGGTEAFF. In DNA form, the CDR3 reads TGTGCCAGCAGTTGGATACAGGGAGGAACTGAAGCTTTCTTT.

The chain couples TRBV5-6 to TRBJ1-5; possible D gene TRBD1, 5 bases. This CDR3 region has 15 residues. Germline assignment: CDR1 SGHDT and CDR2 YYEEEE. V was trimmed by 4 bases and J by 7 bases, leaving 18 bases between them. The CDR3 here is CASSPWGGGWQPQHF. For the CDR3, the DNA is TGTGCCAGCAGCCCCTGGGGGGGGGGGTGGCAGCCCCAGCATTTT. Drawing the rest from reference TRBV5-6 and TRBJ1-5, the complete variable domain is DAGVTQSPTHLIKTRGQQVTLRCSPKSGHDTVSWYQQALGQGPQFIFQYYEEEERQRGNFPDRFSGHQFPNYSSELNVNALLLGDSALYLCASSPWGGGWQPQHFGDGTRLSIL.

This CDR3 reads CASSLSGQYIMNTEAFF. CDR3 coding DNA: TGTGCCAGCAGCTTGTCGGGACAGTATATCATGAACACTGAAGCTTTCTTT. The chain is built from TRBV11-2 and TRBJ1-1; the match to TRBD1 covers 7 bases. This CDR3 spans 17 amino acids. After removal of 3 bases from V and 0 bases from J, the junction contained 10 bases not matched to a gene. Per the germline V gene, CDR1 is SGHAT and CDR2 is FQNNGV.

The V call is TRBV20-1, the J call TRBJ2-7; D is unresolved. Deletions cut 7 bases from V and 3 bases from J, with 10 bases between. The CDR3 is 11 residues long. From germline, CDR1 is DFQATT and CDR2 SNEGSKA (reference sequence). This CDR3 is CSVSIDYEQYV. Here the CDR3 DNA reads TGCAGTGTCTCCATAGACTACGAGCAGTACGTC.

CDR3 bases: TGTGCCAGTAGTATAGATTTCGGGCCCGGCTCCTACAATGAGCAGTTCTTC. It encodes CASSIDFGPGSYNEQFF. The chain couples TRBV19 to TRBJ2-1; the D is unclear. V gave up 0 bases and J gave up 0 bases, with 12 bases separating them. The CDR3 has 17 amino acids. CDR1 is LNHDA, CDR2 SQIVND, per germline (reference sequence). The full variable domain, rest sourced from reference TRBV19 and TRBJ2-1, is DGGITQSPKYLFRKEGQNVTLSCEQNLNHDAMYWYRQDPGQGLRLIYYSQIVNDFQKGDIAEGYSVSREKKESFPLTVTSAQKNPTAFYLCASSIDFGPGSYNEQFFGPGTRLTVL.

This clonotype appeared a few times. The chain employs TRBV4-3 and TRBJ2-1; D is perhaps TRBD2 (5 bases). V lost 4 bases and J lost 3, with 19 bases in between. The CDR3 covers 17 residues. Per germline, CDR1 LGHNA and CDR2 YSLEER. The CDR3 protein is CASSPQAAGNIYNEQFF. The CDR3, as DNA: TGCGCCAGCAGCCCCCAAGCGGCCGGGAATATCTACAATGAGCAGTTCTTC.

With regard to this clonotype: The junction departs from germline at one end; a sequencing error may be responsible. J is TRBJ1-1 and V is TRBV28; maybe TRBD1 (6 bases). CDR3 length: 16 amino acids. CDR1 is MDHEN and CDR2 is SYDVKM in the germline V gene. CDR3 sequence: CASSLVPGGVDTEAFF. In nucleotides, the CDR3 is TGTGCCAGTAGTTTAGTCCCCGGGGGCGTAGATACTGAAGCTTTCTTT.

In this sample, this clonotype turned up a few times. The V and J genes are TRBV7-2 and TRBJ1-6, with 9 bases identical to TRBD1. The CDR3 sequence is 15 residues long. CDR1 is SGHTA and CDR2 is FQGNSA in the germline V gene. The junction had 1 base not matched to a gene; V was cut back by 0 bases and J by 7 bases. CDR3 region: CASSLADRGNSPLHF. The CDR3 DNA reads TGTGCCAGCAGCTTAGCCGACAGGGGGAATTCACCCCTCCACTTT. The complete variable domain, with remaining parts taken from reference TRBV7-2 and TRBJ1-6, reads GAGVSQSPSNKVTEKGKDVELRCDPISGHTALYWYRQSLGQGLEFLIYFQGNSAPDKSGLPSDRFSAERTGGSVSTLTIQRTQQEDSAVYLCASSLADRGNSPLHFGNGTRLTVT.

This clonotype was counted between two and nine times. The chain is built from TRBV27 and TRBJ2-7; TRBD2 matches at 9 bases. CDR3 length equals 11 residues. With V trimmed by 10 bases and J by 5 bases, 3 bases remained unmatched. CDR1 MNHEY and CDR2 SMNVEV come from the germline V gene (reference sequence). CDR3: CANSGGHEQYV. In DNA form, the CDR3 reads TGTGCCAATAGCGGGGGCCACGAGCAGTACGTC.

Comments on this clonotype: Possible read error: a much larger clone is one base away. The chain links TRBV6-1 to TRBJ1-5; D gene ambiguous. The CDR3 has 15 amino acids. CDR1 and CDR2 from the germline V gene are MNHNS and SASEGT. CDR3 region: CVSSENTGSNQPQHF. The CDR3 nucleotides are TGTGTCAGCAGTGAAAACACGGGTAGCAATCAGCCCCAGCATTTT.

This clonotype was observed many times. The V and J genes are TRBV7-8 and TRBJ2-2; 9 positions agree with TRBD2. Germline-derived CDR1 and CDR2 are SGHVS and FQNEAQ. CDR3 size: 19 residues. V dropped 0 bases and J dropped 7; count of bases not matched to a gene: 15. CDR3 protein: CASSLAPRASGVLIGELFF. CDR3 coding DNA: TGTGCCAGCAGCTTAGCCCCTAGGGCTAGCGGGGTGTTGATCGGGGAGCTGTTTTTT.

On this clonotype itself: A read error is possible here, since a much larger clone lies one base away. The CDR3, as DNA: TGTGTCAGCAAAAAAAGGGGAGAAGCTTTCTTT. Its translation: CVSKKRGEAFF. The chain links TRBV7-9 to TRBJ1-1, with a tentative D call TRBD1 (5 bases). CDR1 and CDR2 from the germline V gene are SEHNR and FQNEAQ (reference sequence). This CDR3 contains 11 residues.

The chain carries TRBV7-9 and TRBJ1-1; no firm D call. CDR1 is SEHNR and CDR2 is FQNEAQ in the germline V gene (reference sequence). With 5 bases removed from V and 0 bases from J, the gap between germline ends came to 16 bases. The CDR3 has 16 amino acids. This chain's CDR3 is CASSLGPISMNTEAFF. Written as DNA, the CDR3 is TGTGCCAGCAGCCTAGGACCGATTTCCATGAACACTGAAGCTTTCTTT.

A remark on this clonotype: One end of the junction is discordant with germline, which a read error may explain. The V gene is TRBV19, the J gene TRBJ1-6, with a possible D match to TRBD1 (5 bases). CDR3 size: 14 residues. The V gene's germline CDR1 is LNHDA and CDR2 SQIVND (reference sequence). The CDR3 bases are TGTGCCAATAGTCCAGGGCCCTATAATTCACCCCTCCACTTT. Translated, it gives CANSPGPYNSPLHF. Full variable domain (missing parts from reference TRBV19 and TRBJ1-6): DGGITQSPKYLFRKEGQNVTLSCEQNLNHDAMYWYRQDPGQGLRLIYYSQIVNDFQKGDIAEGYSVSREKKESFPLTVTSAQKNPTAFYLCANSPGPYNSPLHFGNGTRLTVT.

The chain links TRBV7-9 to TRBJ2-5; D is possibly TRBD2 (5 bases). CDR3 length: 15 residues. Germline V gives CDR1 SEHNR, CDR2 FQNEAQ (reference sequence). Trimming took 5 bases from V and 3 from J, leaving 16 bases between them. The CDR3 nucleotides are TGTGCCAGCAGCGCCTACGAGGGCAGTAAAGAGACCCAGTACTTC. It is translated as CASSAYEGSKETQYF. The variable domain in full, with the rest retrieved from reference TRBV7-9 and TRBJ2-5, is DTGVSQNPRHKITKRGQNVTFRCDPISEHNRLYWYRQTLGQGPEFLTYFQNEAQLEKSRLLSDRFSAERPKGSFSTLEIQRTEQGDSAMYLCASSAYEGSKETQYFGPGTRLLVL.

The V and J genes are TRBV7-8 and TRBJ2-5, with 13 bases fitting TRBD2. This CDR3 has 16 amino acids. J lost 6 bases, V lost 3 bases, and 7 bases had no gene match. Germline loops: CDR1 SGHVS, CDR2 FQNEAQ. CDR3: CASSFGTSGVLKTQYF. The DNA for the CDR3 is TGTGCCAGCAGCTTTGGGACTAGCGGGGTTTTGAAGACCCAGTACTTC.

This clonotype was counted between two and nine times. The chain carries TRBV4-1 and TRBJ2-5; a weak D match, TRBD1 (6 bases). V was cut by 0 bases and J by 7 bases, with 12 bases left in between. From germline, CDR1 is MGHRA and CDR2 YSYEKL. The CDR3 loop spans 14 amino acids. As DNA, the CDR3 is TGCGCCAGCAGCCAAGAGGGACAAGCGTGGACCCAGTACTTC. Its protein product is CASSQEGQAWTQYF.